Below, 10 T cell receptor beta chains from the same sample are listed, as sequenced in a study of blood T cell repertoires in COVID-19. Libraries were prepared by immunoSEQ multiplex PCR; TCRdb keeps only in-frame clonotypes and omits some of them. The sample has approximately 310,000 clones; about nine tenths are singletons. Sequencing was carried out using PBMCs or T cells enriched from blood (not recorded which). These receptors were obtained from a man aged 55 to 70 who had recovered from COVID-19.

The chain joins TRBV9 to TRBJ2-5; 14 positions agree with TRBD2. The CDR3 runs to 15 residues. The V gene end was trimmed by 4 bases and the J gene end by 5 bases; junction bases not matched to a gene: 4. Germline loops: CDR1 SGDLS, CDR2 YYNGEE. This CDR3 is CASSPRTSGRETQYF. As DNA, the CDR3 is TGTGCCAGCAGCCCTCGGACTAGCGGGAGGGAGACCCAGTACTTC.

This chain uses TRBV7-2 with TRBJ1-5, with 8 bases aligning to TRBD1. Trimming at V came to 3 bases and at J to 3 bases, leaving 4 bases not matched to a gene. There are 15 residues in the CDR3. Germline assignment: CDR1 SGHTA and CDR2 FQGNSA. The DNA of the CDR3 is TGTGCCAGCAGCTTGGGACAGGCCCCCAATCAGCCCCAGCATTTT. Its protein is CASSLGQAPNQPQHF. Combining the CDR3 with reference TRBV7-2 and TRBJ1-5 gives the whole variable domain GAGVSQSPSNKVTEKGKDVELRCDPISGHTALYWYRQSLGQGLEFLIYFQGNSAPDKSGLPSDRFSAERTGGSVSTLTIQRTQQEDSAVYLCASSLGQAPNQPQHFGDGTRLSIL.

V is TRBV2 and J is TRBJ2-5; 7 positions match TRBD1. V was pared by 1 base and J by 14 bases, with 10 bases of the junction left unmatched. The CDR3 sequence is 13 residues long. Germline-derived CDR1 and CDR2 are SNHLY and FYNNEI. Here the CDR3 reads CASSEEGAIASYF. CDR3 DNA sequence: TGTGCCAGCAGTGAAGAGGGGGCGATAGCTAGTTACTTC.

This chain connects TRBV4-1 to TRBJ2-7, with D unresolved. Deletions cut 4 bases from V and 7 bases from J, with 14 bases between. The CDR3 contains 13 residues. Germline CDR1 reads MGHRA; CDR2 reads YSYEKL. CDR3 sequence reads: CASSPRQAVEQYF. In DNA, the CDR3 is TGCGCCAGCAGCCCTCGACAAGCCGTGGAGCAGTACTTC.

The chain links TRBV19 to TRBJ1-5; tentative D call: TRBD1 (6 bases). Deletions cut 2 bases from V and 7 bases from J, with 15 bases between. Germline assignment: CDR1 LNHDA and CDR2 SQIVND (reference sequence). The CDR3 spans 15 residues. The CDR3 nucleotides read TGTGCCAGTAGTATAATAAAGGGGGTGGGGCAGCCCCAGCATTTT. It specifies CASSIIKGVGQPQHF.

This clone was seen only a few times. The chain links TRBV2 to TRBJ1-5; D not certain. CDR3 length: 13 residues. Germline CDR1 SNHLY, CDR2 FYNNEI. Trimming took 7 bases from V and 0 from J, leaving 7 bases between them. The CDR3 loop is CASTRISNQPQHF. CDR3 sequence (DNA): TGTGCCAGCACTAGGATTAGCAATCAGCCCCAGCATTTT. The variable domain in full, with the rest retrieved from reference TRBV2 and TRBJ1-5, is EPEVTQTPSHQVTQMGQEVILRCVPISNHLYFYWYRQILGQKVEFLVSFYNNEISEKSEIFDDQFSVERPDGSNFTLKIRSTKLEDSAMYFCASTRISNQPQHFGDGTRLSIL.

The chain joins TRBV30 to TRBJ2-5; D is undetermined. Germline V lookup: CDR1 GTSNPN, CDR2 SVGIG (reference sequence). This CDR3 spans 14 amino acids. V was cut by 3 bases and J by 4 bases, with 15 bases left in between. CDR3 coding DNA: TGTGCCTGGAGCAGAGGTTTAGGCGCAGAGACCCAGTACTTC. As protein: CAWSRGLGAETQYF. Full variable domain (missing parts from reference TRBV30 and TRBJ2-5): SQTIHQWPATLVQPVGSPLSLECTVEGTSNPNLYWYRQAAGRGLQLLFYSVGIGQISSEVPQNLSASRPQDRQFILSSKKLLLSDSGFYLCAWSRGLGAETQYFGPGTRLLVL.

The V gene is TRBV28, the J gene TRBJ1-2; 12 bases map to TRBD1. CDR3 size: 17 residues. Germline V gives CDR1 MDHEN, CDR2 SYDVKM. V shed 5 bases and J 3 bases; nucleotides not matched to a gene: 10. The CDR3 region is CASSPWGQGASDYGYTF. The CDR3 DNA follows: TGTGCCAGCAGTCCCTGGGGACAGGGGGCTTCGGACTATGGCTACACCTTC.

In this sample, this clone turned up once. Compared with germline, one end of the junction differs, possibly owing to a read error. The same CDR3 can be traced to other DNA sequences in this sample. The rearrangement joins TRBV20-1 to TRBJ1-2; no firm D call. The germline V gene encodes CDR1 DFQATT and CDR2 SNEGSKA (reference sequence). The CDR3 runs to 11 residues. DNA of the CDR3: TGCAGTGCTAGAAGAGACTACGGCTACACCTTC. It translates to CSARRDYGYTF.

This CDR3 is CASSEQGADSPLHF. DNA of the CDR3: TGTGCCAGCAGTGAACAGGGGGCGGATTCACCCCTCCACTTT. The chain couples TRBV2 to TRBJ1-6, with 8 nucleotides matching TRBD1. This CDR3 comprises 14 residues. Germline values: CDR1 SNHLY, CDR2 FYNNEI. Unmatched junction bases numbered 2, after V lost 2 bases and J lost 8 bases.